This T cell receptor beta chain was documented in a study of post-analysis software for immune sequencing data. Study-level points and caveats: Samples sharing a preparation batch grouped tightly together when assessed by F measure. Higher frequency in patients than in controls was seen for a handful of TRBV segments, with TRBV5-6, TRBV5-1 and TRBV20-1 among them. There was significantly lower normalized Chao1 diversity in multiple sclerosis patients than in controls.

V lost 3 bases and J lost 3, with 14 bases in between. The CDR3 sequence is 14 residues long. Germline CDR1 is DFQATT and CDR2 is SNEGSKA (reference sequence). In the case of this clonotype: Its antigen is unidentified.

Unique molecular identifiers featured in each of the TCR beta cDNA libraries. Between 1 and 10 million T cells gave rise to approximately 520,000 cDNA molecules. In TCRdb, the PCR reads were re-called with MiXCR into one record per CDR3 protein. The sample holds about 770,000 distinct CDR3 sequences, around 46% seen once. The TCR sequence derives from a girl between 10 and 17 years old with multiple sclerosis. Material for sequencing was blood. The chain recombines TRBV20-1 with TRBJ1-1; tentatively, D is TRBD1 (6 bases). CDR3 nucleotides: TGCAGTGCTAGGGGGGCCACGGGGGACACTGAAGCTTTCTTT. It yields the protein CSARGATGDTEAFF.